This section outlines one TCR beta chain sequence together with its context. This sample was taken from a study of blood T cell repertoires in COVID-19. The V gene's germline CDR1 is SGHTA and CDR2 FQGTGA. This CDR3 region has 13 residues. The junction had 6 bases not matched to a gene; V was cut back by 5 bases and J by 6 bases. TCRdb's copy holds only in-frame clones and misses some; the assay was immunoSEQ multiplex PCR. The sample records some 39,000 clones, approximately 91% being singletons. J is TRBJ2-7 and V is TRBV7-3, with 8 bases identical to TRBD1. This sequence was found in a human donor in a cohort sampled during active COVID-19. The sample was peripheral blood. CDR3 nucleotide sequence: TGTGCCAGCAGCCCCTCAGGGGGCCTCGAGCAGTACTTC. This gives the protein CASSPSGGLEQYF. The full variable domain, with the rest looked up from reference TRBV7-3 and TRBJ2-7, is GAGVSQTPSNKVTEKGKYVELRCDPISGHTALYWYRQSLGQGPEFLIYFQGTGAADDSGLPNDRFFAVRPEGSVSTLKIQRTERGDSAVYLCASSPSGGLEQYFGPGTRLTVT.